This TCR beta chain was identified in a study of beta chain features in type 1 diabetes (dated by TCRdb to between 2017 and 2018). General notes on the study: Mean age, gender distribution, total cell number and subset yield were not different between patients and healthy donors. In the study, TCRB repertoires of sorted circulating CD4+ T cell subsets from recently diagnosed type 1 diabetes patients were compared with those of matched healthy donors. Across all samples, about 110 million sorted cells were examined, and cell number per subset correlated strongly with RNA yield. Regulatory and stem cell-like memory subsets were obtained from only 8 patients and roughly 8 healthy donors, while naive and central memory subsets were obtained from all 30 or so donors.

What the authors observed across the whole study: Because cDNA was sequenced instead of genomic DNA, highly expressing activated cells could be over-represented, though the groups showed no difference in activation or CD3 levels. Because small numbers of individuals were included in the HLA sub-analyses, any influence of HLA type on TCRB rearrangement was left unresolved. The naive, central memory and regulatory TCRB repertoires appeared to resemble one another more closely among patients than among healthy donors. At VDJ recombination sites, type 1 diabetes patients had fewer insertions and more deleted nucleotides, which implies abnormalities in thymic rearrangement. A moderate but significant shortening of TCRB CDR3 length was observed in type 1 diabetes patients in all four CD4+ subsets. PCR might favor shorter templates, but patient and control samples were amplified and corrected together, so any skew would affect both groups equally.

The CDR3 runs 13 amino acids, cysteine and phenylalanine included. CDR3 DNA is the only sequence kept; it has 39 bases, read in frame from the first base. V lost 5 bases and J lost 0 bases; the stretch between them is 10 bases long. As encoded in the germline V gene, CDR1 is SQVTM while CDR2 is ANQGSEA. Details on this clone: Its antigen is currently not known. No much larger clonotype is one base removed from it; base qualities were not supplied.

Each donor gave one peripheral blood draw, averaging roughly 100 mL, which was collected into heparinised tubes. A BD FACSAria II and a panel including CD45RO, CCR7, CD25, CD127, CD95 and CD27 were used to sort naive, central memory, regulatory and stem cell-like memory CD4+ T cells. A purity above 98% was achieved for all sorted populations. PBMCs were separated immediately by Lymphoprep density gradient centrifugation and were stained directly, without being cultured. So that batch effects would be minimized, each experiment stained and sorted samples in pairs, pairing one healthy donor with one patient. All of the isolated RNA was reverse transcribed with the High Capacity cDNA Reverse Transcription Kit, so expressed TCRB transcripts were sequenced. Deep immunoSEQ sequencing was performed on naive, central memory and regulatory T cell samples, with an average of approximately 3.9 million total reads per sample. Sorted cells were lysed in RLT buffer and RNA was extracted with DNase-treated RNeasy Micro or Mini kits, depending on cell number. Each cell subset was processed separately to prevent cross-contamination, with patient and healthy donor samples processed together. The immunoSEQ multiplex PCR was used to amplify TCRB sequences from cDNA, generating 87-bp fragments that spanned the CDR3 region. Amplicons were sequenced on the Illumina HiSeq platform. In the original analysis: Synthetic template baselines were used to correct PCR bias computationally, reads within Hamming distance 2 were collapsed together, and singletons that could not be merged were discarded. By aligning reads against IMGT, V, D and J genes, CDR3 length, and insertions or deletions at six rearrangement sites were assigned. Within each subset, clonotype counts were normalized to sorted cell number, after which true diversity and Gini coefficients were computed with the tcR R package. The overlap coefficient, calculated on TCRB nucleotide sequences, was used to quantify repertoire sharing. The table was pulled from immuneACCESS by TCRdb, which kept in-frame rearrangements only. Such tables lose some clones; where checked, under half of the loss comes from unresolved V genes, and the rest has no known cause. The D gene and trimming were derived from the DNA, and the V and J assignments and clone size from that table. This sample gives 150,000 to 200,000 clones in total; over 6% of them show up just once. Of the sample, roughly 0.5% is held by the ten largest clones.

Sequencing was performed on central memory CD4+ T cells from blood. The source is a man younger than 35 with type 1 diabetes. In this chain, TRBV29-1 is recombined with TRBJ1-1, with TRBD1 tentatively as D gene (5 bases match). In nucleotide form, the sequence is TGCAGCGTTAGCAGGGCTCTGAACACTGAAGCTTTCTTT. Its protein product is CSVSRALNTEAFF.